This T cell receptor beta chain comes out of a study of blood T cell repertoires in COVID-19. Study context: COVID-19 samples collected from the United States, Italy and Spain covered acute and convalescent phases. PBMCs, B-cell-depleted T cells, or T cells provided the cDNA or gDNA that made up the material.

Source study methods: Reference gene primers were amplified, and this amplification served to estimate nucleated cell counts. The protocol was immunoSEQ multiplex PCR, while the TCRdb copy is restricted to in-frame clones and leaves out a portion. V, J and clone size reflect that table, while D and trimming were determined from the DNA. The sample lists 100,000 to 150,000 clones, over 75% occurring once. This clone was seen only a few times. The same CDR3 can be traced to other DNA sequences in this sample. The CDR3 is 13 residues long. Trimming pared 1 base from V and 3 bases from J, leaving 5 bases between.

The clonotype comes from a man between 60 and 70 years old with acute or convalescent COVID-19. The sample consisted of peripheral blood. The chain links TRBV12-3 or TRBV12-4 to TRBJ2-3; no definite D call. DNA for the CDR3: TGTGCCAGCAGTTTAGAGAGGACAGATACGCAGTATTTT. Translating gives CASSLERTDTQYF.